The rows below give T cell receptor beta chains drawn from one sample of a study of cytomegalovirus exposure and HLA in healthy donors. Assay: immunoSEQ multiplex PCR; the TCRdb copy retains only in-frame clones and omits some. The table includes 200,000 to 250,000 clones, 76% detected once. Sample: PBMCs. Source of these receptors: a young man in good health and CMV-seronegative. The CDR3 runs from the conserved cysteine through the conserved F or W. A D gene is named only where the DNA matches it firmly. Only part of the rows carry a size: once, few, many, or a class if the clone is expanded.

D: .; J: TRBJ2-4; V: TRBV5-1; size: .; CDR3: CASSLDSGAYIQYF; DNA: TGCGCCAGCAGCTTGGATTCAGGGGCTTACATTCAGTACTTC
D: .; J: TRBJ2-7; V: TRBV19; size: .; CDR3: CASSIAAGSSEQYF; DNA: TGTGCCAGTAGTATAGCGGCAGGGTCAAGCGAGCAGTACTTC
D: .; J: TRBJ2-7; V: TRBV7-9; size: .; CDR3: CASSPRDGVYEQYF; DNA: TGTGCCAGCAGCCCGCGGGACGGTGTCTACGAGCAGTACTTC
D: .; J: TRBJ1-1; V: TRBV7-9; size: .; CDR3: CSSSLSRSNTEAFF; DNA: TGTTCCAGCAGCTTATCCAGGTCGAACACTGAAGCTTTCTTT
D: TRBD2; J: TRBJ2-1; V: TRBV2; size: few; CDR3: CASSAGTSGYNEQFF; DNA: TGTGCCAGCAGTGCCGGGACTAGCGGTTACAATGAGCAGTTCTTC
D: .; J: TRBJ2-1; V: TRBV6-5; size: .; CDR3: CASSYSIFSSYNEQFF; DNA: TGTGCCAGCAGTTACTCGATTTTTAGCTCCTACAATGAGCAGTTCTTC
D: TRBD1; J: TRBJ1-4; V: TRBV6-1; size: few; CDR3: CASHSRTGEKLFF; DNA: TGTGCCAGCCATTCTCGGACAGGGGAAAAACTGTTTTTT
D: .; J: TRBJ1-1; V: TRBV7-9; size: .; CDR3: CASSSGGAGAFF; DNA: TGTGCCAGCAGCTCTGGTGGGGCTGGGGCTTTCTTT
D: .; J: TRBJ2-7; V: TRBV2; size: .; CDR3: CASLGSAYEQYF; DNA: TGTGCCAGCTTAGGTAGCGCCTACGAGCAGTACTTC
D: .; J: TRBJ1-5; V: TRBV6-5; size: .; CDR3: CASRPDRPSNQPQHF; DNA: TGTGCCAGCAGGCCCGACAGACCCTCAAATCAGCCCCAGCATTTT
D: TRBD1; J: TRBJ1-5; V: TRBV28; size: .; CDR3: CASSSGQGYGNQPQHF; DNA: TGTGCCAGCAGTTCGGGACAGGGGTATGGCAATCAGCCCCAGCATTTT
D: TRBD1; J: TRBJ2-5; V: TRBV7-9; size: .; CDR3: CASSFDRVGETQYF; DNA: TGTGCCAGCAGCTTTGACAGGGTAGGAGAGACCCAGTACTTC
D: .; J: TRBJ2-1; V: TRBV7-3; size: .; CDR3: CASSQTTGFTGEQFF; DNA: TGTGCCAGCAGCCAAACTACAGGGTTTACAGGGGAGCAGTTCTTC
D: .; J: TRBJ1-1; V: TRBV10-3; size: few; CDR3: CAISSQVGATEAFF; DNA: TGTGCCATCAGTTCACAAGTAGGGGCCACTGAAGCTTTCTTT
D: TRBD2; J: TRBJ2-7; V: TRBV5-1; size: .; CDR3: CASRTGTSGRVHEQYF; DNA: TGCGCCAGCAGGACCGGGACTAGCGGGAGGGTCCACGAGCAGTACTTC
D: TRBD1; J: TRBJ2-1; V: TRBV4-1; size: once; CDR3: CASSQGTPTGMENEQFF; DNA: TGCGCCAGCAGCCAAGGAACTCCGACAGGGATGGAAAATGAGCAGTTCTTC
D: TRBD1; J: TRBJ1-5; V: TRBV7-8; size: .; CDR3: CASSPYHRQGYNQPQHF; DNA: TGTGCCAGCAGCCCCTACCACCGACAGGGTTACAATCAGCCCCAGCATTTT
D: TRBD2; J: TRBJ2-1; V: TRBV2; size: .; CDR3: CASSVLAGGSNEQFF; DNA: TGTGCCAGCAGCGTGCTAGCGGGAGGGAGTAATGAGCAGTTCTTC
D: TRBD2; J: TRBJ2-3; V: TRBV4-2; size: few; CDR3: CASSQIAGPRSDTQYF; DNA: TGTGCCAGCAGCCAGATAGCGGGCCCTAGGTCAGATACGCAGTATTTT
D: TRBD1; J: TRBJ2-7; V: TRBV15; size: .; CDR3: CATRADRGPYEQYF; DNA: TGTGCCACCAGGGCTGACAGGGGACCCTACGAGCAGTACTTC
D: TRBD1; J: TRBJ2-7; V: TRBV10-2; size: once; CDR3: CASNLRQGASEQYF; DNA: TGCGCCAGCAACTTAAGACAGGGGGCGAGCGAGCAGTACTTC
D: .; J: TRBJ2-7; V: TRBV28; size: .; CDR3: CASSLVVEQYF; DNA: TGTGCCAGCAGCCTCGTTGTCGAGCAGTACTTC
D: .; J: TRBJ2-1; V: TRBV19; size: .; CDR3: CASSIYPVSYNEQFF; DNA: TGTGCCAGTAGTATATACCCGGTCTCCTACAATGAGCAGTTCTTC
D: .; J: TRBJ2-5; V: TRBV9; size: .; CDR3: CASSDTNQETQYF; DNA: TGTGCCAGCAGCGACACCAACCAAGAGACCCAGTACTTC
D: .; J: TRBJ2-2; V: TRBV7-3; size: few; CDR3: CASSLLGAGELFF; DNA: TGTGCCAGCAGCCTGCTAGGAGCCGGGGAGCTGTTTTTT
D: TRBD2; J: TRBJ2-1; V: TRBV7-9; size: .; CDR3: CASSASGTQYNEQFF; DNA: TGTGCCAGCAGCGCTAGCGGGACACAGTACAATGAGCAGTTCTTC
D: .; J: TRBJ1-4; V: TRBV4-1; size: .; CDR3: CASSQEPPQGGWAEKLFF; DNA: TGCGCCAGCAGCCAAGAGCCCCCGCAGGGAGGCTGGGCTGAAAAACTGTTTTTT
D: .; J: TRBJ1-5; V: TRBV21-1; size: .; CDR3: CASSKVDLVRQAQHF; DNA: TGTGCCAGCAGCAAAGTCGATCTCGTTCGGCAGGCCCAGCATTTT
D: TRBD1; J: TRBJ1-2; V: TRBV30; size: .; CDR3: CAWSGDRRYGYTF; DNA: TGTGCCTGGAGTGGGGACAGGCGCTATGGCTACACCTTC
D: .; J: TRBJ2-7; V: TRBV7-2; size: .; CDR3: CASSFSQGPYEQYF; DNA: TGTGCCAGCAGCTTCAGTCAGGGGCCGTACGAGCAGTACTTC
D: TRBD1; J: TRBJ1-2; V: TRBV6-6; size: .; CDR3: CASSYSDRGQGYTF; DNA: TGTGCCAGCAGTTACTCCGACAGGGGGCAGGGCTACACCTTC
D: .; J: TRBJ2-1; V: TRBV5-1; size: .; CDR3: CASRRAMNSIPGNEQFF; DNA: TGCGCCAGCCGGAGGGCCATGAATAGTATTCCGGGGAATGAGCAGTTCTTC
D: .; J: TRBJ2-5; V: TRBV7-9; size: .; CDR3: CASSSQGGQETQYF; DNA: TGTGCCAGCAGCTCACAGGGTGGCCAAGAGACCCAGTACTTC
D: .; J: TRBJ1-4; V: TRBV30; size: few; CDR3: CAWSGGQGNEKLFF; DNA: TGTGCCTGGAGTGGGGGGCAGGGGAATGAAAAACTGTTTTTT
D: TRBD1; J: TRBJ2-7; V: TRBV19; size: few; CDR3: CASRSTGAGEQYF; DNA: TGTGCCAGTAGGAGCACAGGGGCTGGTGAGCAGTACTTC
D: .; J: TRBJ1-5; V: TRBV4-1; size: .; CDR3: CASSESPVGGGNQPQHF; DNA: TGCGCCAGCAGCGAGAGCCCGGTAGGGGGAGGCAATCAGCCCCAGCATTTT
D: .; J: TRBJ2-6; V: TRBV6-5; size: .; CDR3: CASNSPGLGANVLTF; DNA: TGTGCCAGCAATTCCCCAGGGCTTGGGGCCAACGTCCTGACTTTC
D: .; J: TRBJ2-7; V: TRBV6-1; size: .; CDR3: CASSEGPGHRYEQYF; DNA: TGTGCCAGCAGTGAAGGTCCGGGACACCGCTACGAGCAGTACTTC
D: .; J: TRBJ1-2; V: TRBV29-1; size: .; CDR3: CSVVSQVLANYGYTF; DNA: TGCAGCGTTGTGTCACAGGTCCTAGCTAACTATGGCTACACCTTC
D: .; J: TRBJ2-1; V: TRBV19; size: .; CDR3: CASSNGLVYNEQFF; DNA: TGTGCCAGTAGTAACGGACTCGTATACAATGAGCAGTTCTTC
D: .; J: TRBJ2-7; V: TRBV15; size: .; CDR3: CATAQEVLNEQYF; DNA: TGTGCCACCGCCCAGGAAGTCCTGAACGAGCAGTACTTC
D: TRBD1; J: TRBJ2-7; V: TRBV5-1; size: .; CDR3: CASSSSRQGRDEQYF; DNA: TGCGCCAGCAGCTCTTCTAGACAGGGGAGAGACGAGCAGTACTTC
D: .; J: TRBJ2-7; V: TRBV5-1; size: .; CDR3: CASSLDTYEQYF; DNA: TGCGCCAGCAGCCTTGACACCTACGAGCAGTACTTC
D: TRBD1; J: TRBJ2-7; V: TRBV5-1; size: .; CDR3: CASSHWTGPTYEQYF; DNA: TGCGCCAGCAGCCATTGGACAGGGCCCACCTACGAGCAGTACTTC
D: .; J: TRBJ1-5; V: TRBV6-5; size: .; CDR3: CASRMGGSNQPQHF; DNA: TGTGCCAGCAGAATGGGGGGTAGCAATCAGCCCCAGCATTTT
D: .; J: TRBJ2-7; V: TRBV27; size: .; CDR3: CASSLSLKGGRGTYEQYF; DNA: TGTGCCAGCAGTTTATCGCTTAAGGGGGGGAGAGGTACCTACGAGCAGTACTTC
D: .; J: TRBJ1-3; V: TRBV6-1; size: .; CDR3: CASGVAGTGNTIYF; DNA: TGTGCCAGCGGGGTGGCAGGGACTGGAAACACCATATATTTT
D: TRBD1; J: TRBJ1-5; V: TRBV28; size: .; CDR3: CASRPEGTGAYQPQHF; DNA: TGTGCCAGCAGACCCGAGGGGACAGGGGCCTATCAGCCCCAGCATTTT
D: .; J: TRBJ1-4; V: TRBV9; size: once; CDR3: CASSVGSGNEKLFF; DNA: TGTGCCAGCAGCGTAGGATCGGGTAATGAAAAACTGTTTTTT
D: TRBD2; J: TRBJ2-7; V: TRBV27; size: .; CDR3: CASSIGLAGTYEQYF; DNA: TGTGCCAGCAGCATAGGACTAGCGGGGACCTACGAGCAGTACTTC
D: .; J: TRBJ2-7; V: TRBV12-2; size: .; CDR3: CASRSLCPKREYEQYF; DNA: TGTGCAAGTCGCTCCCTTTGCCCCAAGCGGGAGTACGAGCAGTACTTC
D: .; J: TRBJ2-3; V: TRBV29-1; size: .; CDR3: CSVEAPSRRRTQYF; DNA: TGCAGCGTTGAAGCCCCCTCCCGGCGGCGTACGCAGTATTTT
D: .; J: TRBJ2-7; V: TRBV29-1; size: .; CDR3: CSVEEGQGMTYEQYF; DNA: TGCAGCGTTGAAGAAGGGCAGGGTATGACCTACGAGCAGTACTTC
D: .; J: TRBJ2-1; V: TRBV5-1; size: .; CDR3: CASSLGGQGYGEQFF; DNA: TGCGCCAGCAGCTTGGGAGGTCAGGGATATGGAGAGCAGTTCTTC